This note documents a single T cell receptor (beta chain) sequence. What it binds is unknown. This record comes from a study of cytomegalovirus exposure and HLA in healthy donors. CDR1 SGHRS and CDR2 YFSETQ come from the germline V gene. V dropped 4 bases and J dropped 1 base, with 14 bases sitting between them. The CDR3 runs 16 residues. PCR was performed using 60 Vbeta and 13 Jbeta primers. Source study methods: About 11 million of roughly 81 million unique TCR beta chains were shared, per a later count. Only in-frame clones appear in the TCRdb table, and some are missing; sequencing was by immunoSEQ multiplex PCR. The V and J calls and clone size come from that table; D and trimming were worked out from the DNA. This table holds 100,000 to 150,000 clones, 77% found once. General study results and limits: There was a cluster of highly shared sequence variants that was likely a sequencing artifact.

This chain joins TRBV5-1 and TRBJ2-2, with D tentatively TRBD1 (6 bases). The sequence was collected from an older woman in good health and CMV-seronegative. What was sequenced was PBMCs. The CDR3 loop reads CASSLTQTGNTGELFF. As DNA, the CDR3 is TGCGCCAGCAGCCTAACGCAGACAGGGAACACCGGGGAGCTGTTTTTT.